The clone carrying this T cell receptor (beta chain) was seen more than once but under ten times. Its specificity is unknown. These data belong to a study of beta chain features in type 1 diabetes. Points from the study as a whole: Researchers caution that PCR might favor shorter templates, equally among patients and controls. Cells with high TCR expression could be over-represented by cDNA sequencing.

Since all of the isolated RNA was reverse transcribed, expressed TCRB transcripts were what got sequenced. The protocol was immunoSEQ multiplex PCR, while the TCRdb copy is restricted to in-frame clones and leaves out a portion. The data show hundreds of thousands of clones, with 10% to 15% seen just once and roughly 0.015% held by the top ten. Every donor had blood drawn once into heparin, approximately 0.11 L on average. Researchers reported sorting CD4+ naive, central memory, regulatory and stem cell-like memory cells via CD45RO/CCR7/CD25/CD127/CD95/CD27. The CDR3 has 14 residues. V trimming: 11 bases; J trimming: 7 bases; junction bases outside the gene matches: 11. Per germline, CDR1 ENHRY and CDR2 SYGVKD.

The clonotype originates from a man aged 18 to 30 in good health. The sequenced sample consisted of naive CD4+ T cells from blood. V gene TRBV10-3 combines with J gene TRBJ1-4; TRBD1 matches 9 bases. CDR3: CAARSTGGSEKLFF. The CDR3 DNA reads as TGTGCCGCACGTTCAACAGGGGGCTCTGAAAAACTGTTTTTT.